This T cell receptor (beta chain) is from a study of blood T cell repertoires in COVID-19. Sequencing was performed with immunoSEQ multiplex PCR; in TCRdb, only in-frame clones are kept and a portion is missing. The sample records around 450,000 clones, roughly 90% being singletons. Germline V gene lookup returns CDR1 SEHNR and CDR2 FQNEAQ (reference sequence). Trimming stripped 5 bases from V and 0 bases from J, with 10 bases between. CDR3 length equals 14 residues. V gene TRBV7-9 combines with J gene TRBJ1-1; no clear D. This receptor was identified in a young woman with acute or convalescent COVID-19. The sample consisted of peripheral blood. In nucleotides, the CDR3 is TGTGCCAGCAGCCTTGCTGACATGAACACTGAAGCTTTCTTT. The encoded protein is CASSLADMNTEAFF. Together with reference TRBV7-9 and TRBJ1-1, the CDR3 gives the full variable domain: DTGVSQNPRHKITKRGQNVTFRCDPISEHNRLYWYRQTLGQGPEFLTYFQNEAQLEKSRLLSDRFSAERPKGSFSTLEIQRTEQGDSAMYLCASSLADMNTEAFFGQGTRLTVV.